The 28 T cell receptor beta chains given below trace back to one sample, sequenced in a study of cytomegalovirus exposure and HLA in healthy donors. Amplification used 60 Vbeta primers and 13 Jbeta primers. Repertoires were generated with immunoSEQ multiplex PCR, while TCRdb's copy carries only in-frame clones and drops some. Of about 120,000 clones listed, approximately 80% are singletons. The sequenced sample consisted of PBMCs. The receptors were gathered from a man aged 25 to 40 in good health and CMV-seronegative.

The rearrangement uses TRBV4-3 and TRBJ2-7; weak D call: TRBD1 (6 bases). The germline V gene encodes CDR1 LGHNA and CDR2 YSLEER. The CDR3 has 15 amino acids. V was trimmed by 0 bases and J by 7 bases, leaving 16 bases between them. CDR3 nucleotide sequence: TGCGCCAGCAGCCAAGATGTAGGTCAGGGGCGTGAGCAGTACTTC. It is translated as CASSQDVGQGREQYF.

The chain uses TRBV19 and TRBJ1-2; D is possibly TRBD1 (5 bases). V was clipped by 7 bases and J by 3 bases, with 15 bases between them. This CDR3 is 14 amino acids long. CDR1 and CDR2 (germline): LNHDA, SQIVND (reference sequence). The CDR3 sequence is CASILGAGDYGYTF. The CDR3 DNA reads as TGTGCCAGTATTCTTGGGGCTGGGGACTATGGCTACACCTTC.

The CDR3 DNA reads as TGTGCCAGCAGGTCGAGGACATACCAAGAGACCCAGTACTTC. Its translation is CASRSRTYQETQYF. This chain connects TRBV6-4 to TRBJ2-5, with TRBD1 as a possible D gene (5 bases). The ends were cut back, 6 bases at V and 0 bases at J, with 11 bases in the middle. Germline V lookup: CDR1 MRHNA, CDR2 SNTAGT. The CDR3 consists of 14 residues.

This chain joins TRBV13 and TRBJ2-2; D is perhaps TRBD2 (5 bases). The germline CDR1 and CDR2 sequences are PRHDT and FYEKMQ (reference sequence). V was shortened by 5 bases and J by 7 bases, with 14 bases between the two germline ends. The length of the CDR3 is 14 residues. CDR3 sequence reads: CASSTGEGGGELFF. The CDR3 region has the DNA TGTGCCAGCAGCACCGGAGAGGGTGGCGGGGAGCTGTTTTTT.

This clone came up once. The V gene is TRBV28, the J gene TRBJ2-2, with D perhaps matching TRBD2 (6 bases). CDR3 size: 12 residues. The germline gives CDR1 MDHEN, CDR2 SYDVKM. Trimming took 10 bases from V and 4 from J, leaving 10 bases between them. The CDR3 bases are TGTGCCACCCAGGGAGGCACCGGGGAGCTGTTTTTT. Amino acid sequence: CATQGGTGELFF.

DNA for the CDR3: TGCGCCAGCACCGCCGGAGGCTGGGGTGACAATGAGCAGTTCTTC. Translated: CASTAGGWGDNEQFF. The chain uses TRBV5-1 and TRBJ2-1; a possible D gene is TRBD2 (5 bases). The V gene lost 6 bases and the J gene lost 5 bases, with 18 bases spanning the gap. This CDR3 region has 15 residues. CDR1 SGHRS and CDR2 YFSETQ come from the germline V gene.

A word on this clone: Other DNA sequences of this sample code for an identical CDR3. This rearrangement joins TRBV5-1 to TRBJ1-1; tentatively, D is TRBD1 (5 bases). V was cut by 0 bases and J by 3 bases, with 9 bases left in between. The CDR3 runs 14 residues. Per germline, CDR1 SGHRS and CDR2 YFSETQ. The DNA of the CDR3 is TGCGCCAGCAGCTTGGCGGGGGGATACACTGAAGCTTTCTTT. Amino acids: CASSLAGGYTEAFF. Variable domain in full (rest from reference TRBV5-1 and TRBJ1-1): KAGVTQTPRYLIKTRGQQVTLSCSPISGHRSVSWYQQTPGQGLQFLFEYFSETQRNKGNFPGRFSGRQFSNSRSEMNVSTLELGDSALYLCASSLAGGYTEAFFGQGTRLTVV.

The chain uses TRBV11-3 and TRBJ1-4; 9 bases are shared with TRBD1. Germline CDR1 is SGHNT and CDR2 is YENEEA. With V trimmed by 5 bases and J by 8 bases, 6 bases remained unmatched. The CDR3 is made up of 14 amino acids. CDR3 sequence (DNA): TGTGCCAGCAGCGAGGGACAGGGTGGAGAAAAACTGTTTTTT. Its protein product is CASSEGQGGEKLFF.

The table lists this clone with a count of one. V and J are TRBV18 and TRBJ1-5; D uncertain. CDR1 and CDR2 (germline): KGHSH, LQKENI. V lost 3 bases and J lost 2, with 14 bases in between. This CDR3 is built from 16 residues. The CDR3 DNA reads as TGTGCCAGCTCACCGATTGCGCTCTTTGGCAATCAGCCCCAGCATTTT. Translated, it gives CASSPIALFGNQPQHF.

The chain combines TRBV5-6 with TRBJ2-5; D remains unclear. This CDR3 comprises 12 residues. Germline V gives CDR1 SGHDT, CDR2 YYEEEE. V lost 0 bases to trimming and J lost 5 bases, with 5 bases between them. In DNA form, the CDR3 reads TGTGCCAGCAGCTTGGGCAGGGAGACCCAGTACTTC. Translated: CASSLGRETQYF.

As DNA, the CDR3 is TGTGCCAGCAGAATGGGTGGGCAGTCAACCGGGGAGCTGTTTTTT. Its protein is CASRMGGQSTGELFF. This rearrangement joins TRBV6-5 to TRBJ2-2; D gene uncertain. V was clipped by 6 bases and J by 5 bases, with 16 bases between them. Germline V gives CDR1 MNHEY, CDR2 SVGAGI. The CDR3 runs 15 residues.

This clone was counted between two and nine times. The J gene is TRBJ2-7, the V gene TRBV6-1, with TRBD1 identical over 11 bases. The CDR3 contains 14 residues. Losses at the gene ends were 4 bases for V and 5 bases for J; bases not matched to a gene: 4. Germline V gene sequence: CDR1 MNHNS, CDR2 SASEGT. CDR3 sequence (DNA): TGTGCCAGCAGTGCGGGACAGGGGGGCGACGAGCAGTACTTC. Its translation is CASSAGQGGDEQYF.

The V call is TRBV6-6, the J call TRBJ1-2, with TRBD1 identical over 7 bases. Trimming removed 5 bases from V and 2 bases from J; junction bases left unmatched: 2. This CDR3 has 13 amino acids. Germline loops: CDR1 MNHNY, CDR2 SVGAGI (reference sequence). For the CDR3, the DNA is TGTGCCAGCAGTCCGACAGGGAACTATGGCTACACCTTC. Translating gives CASSPTGNYGYTF.

The CDR3 DNA follows: TGTGCCAGCAGCGACGCTAGCGGGAGGACAGATACGCAGTATTTT. Residues: CASSDASGRTDTQYF. This sequence joins TRBV9 and TRBJ2-3; 11 bases agree with TRBD2. The CDR3 has 15 residues. Germline CDR1 SGDLS, CDR2 YYNGEE. Trimming took 3 bases from V and 3 from J; bases not matched to a gene: 3.

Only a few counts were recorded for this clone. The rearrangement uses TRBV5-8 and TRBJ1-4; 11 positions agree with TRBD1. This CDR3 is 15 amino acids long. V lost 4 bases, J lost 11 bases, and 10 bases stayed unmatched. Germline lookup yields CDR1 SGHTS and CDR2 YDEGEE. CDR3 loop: CASSARDRGSRKLFF. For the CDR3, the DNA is TGTGCCAGCAGCGCCCGGGACAGGGGGTCTCGGAAACTGTTTTTT.

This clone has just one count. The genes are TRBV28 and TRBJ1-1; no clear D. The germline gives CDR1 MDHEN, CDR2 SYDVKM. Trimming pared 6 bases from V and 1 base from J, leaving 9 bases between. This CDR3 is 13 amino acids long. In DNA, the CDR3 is TGTGCCAGCAGGTCTCCAGAGAACACTGAAGCTTTCTTT. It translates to CASRSPENTEAFF.

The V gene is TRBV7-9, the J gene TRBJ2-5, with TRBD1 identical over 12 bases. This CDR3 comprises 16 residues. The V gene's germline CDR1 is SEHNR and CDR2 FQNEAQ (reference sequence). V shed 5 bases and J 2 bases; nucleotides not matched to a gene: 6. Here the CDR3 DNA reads TGTGCCAGCAGCGATGGGACAGGGGGCTTGCAAGAGACCCAGTACTTC. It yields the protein CASSDGTGGLQETQYF.

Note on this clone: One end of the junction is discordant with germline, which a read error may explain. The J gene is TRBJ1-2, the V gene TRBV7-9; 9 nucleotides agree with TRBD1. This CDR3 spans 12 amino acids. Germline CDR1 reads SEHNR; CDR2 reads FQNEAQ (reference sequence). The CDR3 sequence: CSSSVRDRAYTF. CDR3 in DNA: TGTTCCAGCAGCGTACGGGACAGGGCCTACACCTTC. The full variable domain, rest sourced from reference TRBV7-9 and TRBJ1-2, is DTGVSQNPRHKITKRGQNVTFRCDPISEHNRLYWYRQTLGQGPEFLTYFQNEAQLEKSRLLSDRFSAERPKGSFSTLEIQRTEQGDSAMYLCSSSVRDRAYTFGSGTRLTVV.

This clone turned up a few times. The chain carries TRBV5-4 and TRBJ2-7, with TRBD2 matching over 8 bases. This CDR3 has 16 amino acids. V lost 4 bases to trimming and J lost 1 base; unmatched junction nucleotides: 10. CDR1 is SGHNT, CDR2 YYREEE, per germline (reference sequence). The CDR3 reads CASSRIAGLGSYEQYF. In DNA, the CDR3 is TGTGCCAGCAGCCGAATAGCGGGACTAGGGTCCTACGAGCAGTACTTC. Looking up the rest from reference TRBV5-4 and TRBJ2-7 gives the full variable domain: ETGVTQSPTHLIKTRGQQVTLRCSSQSGHNTVSWYQQALGQGPQFIFQYYREEENGRGNFPPRFSGLQFPNYSSELNVNALELDDSALYLCASSRIAGLGSYEQYFGPGTRLTVT.

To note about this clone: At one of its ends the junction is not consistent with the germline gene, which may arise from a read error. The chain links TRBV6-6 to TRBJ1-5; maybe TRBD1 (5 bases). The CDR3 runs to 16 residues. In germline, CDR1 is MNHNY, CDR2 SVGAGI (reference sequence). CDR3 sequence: CASSARQTLSNQPQNF. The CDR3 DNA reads TGTGCCAGCAGTGCCCGACAGACCTTGAGCAATCAGCCCCAGAATTTT.

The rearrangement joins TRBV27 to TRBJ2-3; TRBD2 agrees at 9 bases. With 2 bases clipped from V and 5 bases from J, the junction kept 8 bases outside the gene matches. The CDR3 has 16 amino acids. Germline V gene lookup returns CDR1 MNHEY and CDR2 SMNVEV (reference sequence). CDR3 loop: CASSLKTSGPGDTQYF. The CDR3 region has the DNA TGTGCCAGCAGTTTAAAGACTAGCGGCCCCGGAGATACGCAGTATTTT.

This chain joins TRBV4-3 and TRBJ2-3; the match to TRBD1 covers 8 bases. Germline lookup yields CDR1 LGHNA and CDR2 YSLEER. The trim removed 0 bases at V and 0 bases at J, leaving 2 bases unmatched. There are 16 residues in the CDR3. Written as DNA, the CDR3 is TGCGCCAGCAGCCAAGACAGGGGGCCTAGCACAGATACGCAGTATTTT. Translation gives CASSQDRGPSTDTQYF.

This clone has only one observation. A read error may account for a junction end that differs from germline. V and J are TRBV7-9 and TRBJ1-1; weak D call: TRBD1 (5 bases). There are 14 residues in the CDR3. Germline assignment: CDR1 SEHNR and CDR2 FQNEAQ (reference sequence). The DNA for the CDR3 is TGTGCCAGCAGCGGAGGGACGGAGAACCCTGAAGCTTTCTTT. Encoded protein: CASSGGTENPEAFF.

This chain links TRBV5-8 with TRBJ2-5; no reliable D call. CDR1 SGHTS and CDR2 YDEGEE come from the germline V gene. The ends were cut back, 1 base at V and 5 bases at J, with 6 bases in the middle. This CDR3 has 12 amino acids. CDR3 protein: CASSLLRETQYF. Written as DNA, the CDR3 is TGTGCCAGCAGCTTGTTACGGGAGACCCAGTACTTC.

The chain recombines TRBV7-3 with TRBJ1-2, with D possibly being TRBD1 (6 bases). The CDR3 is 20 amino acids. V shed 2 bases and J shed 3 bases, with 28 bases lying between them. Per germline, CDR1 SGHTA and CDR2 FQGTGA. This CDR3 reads CASSLAPGSPGAGGYYGYTF. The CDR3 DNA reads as TGTGCCAGCAGCTTAGCGCCCGGATCTCCAGGGGCCGGCGGCTACTATGGCTACACCTTC.

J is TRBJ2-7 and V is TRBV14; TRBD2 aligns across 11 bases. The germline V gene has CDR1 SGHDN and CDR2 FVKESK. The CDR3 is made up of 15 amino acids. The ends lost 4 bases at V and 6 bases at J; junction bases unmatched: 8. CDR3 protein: CASSLLAGGECEQYF. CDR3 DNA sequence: TGTGCCAGCAGCCTTTTAGCGGGAGGGGAATGCGAGCAGTACTTC.

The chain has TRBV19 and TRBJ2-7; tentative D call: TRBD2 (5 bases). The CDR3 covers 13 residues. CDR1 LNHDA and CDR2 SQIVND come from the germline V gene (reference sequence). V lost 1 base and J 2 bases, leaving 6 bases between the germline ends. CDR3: CASSIGSAYEQYF. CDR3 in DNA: TGTGCCAGTAGTATAGGTAGCGCCTACGAGCAGTACTTC.

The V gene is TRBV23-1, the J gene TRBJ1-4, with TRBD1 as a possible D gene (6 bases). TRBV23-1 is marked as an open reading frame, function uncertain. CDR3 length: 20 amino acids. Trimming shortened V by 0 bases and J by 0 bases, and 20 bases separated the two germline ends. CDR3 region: CASSQSGPTGRIATNEKLFF. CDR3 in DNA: TGCGCCAGCAGTCAATCGGGCCCGACAGGACGGATTGCAACTAATGAAAAACTGTTTTTT.